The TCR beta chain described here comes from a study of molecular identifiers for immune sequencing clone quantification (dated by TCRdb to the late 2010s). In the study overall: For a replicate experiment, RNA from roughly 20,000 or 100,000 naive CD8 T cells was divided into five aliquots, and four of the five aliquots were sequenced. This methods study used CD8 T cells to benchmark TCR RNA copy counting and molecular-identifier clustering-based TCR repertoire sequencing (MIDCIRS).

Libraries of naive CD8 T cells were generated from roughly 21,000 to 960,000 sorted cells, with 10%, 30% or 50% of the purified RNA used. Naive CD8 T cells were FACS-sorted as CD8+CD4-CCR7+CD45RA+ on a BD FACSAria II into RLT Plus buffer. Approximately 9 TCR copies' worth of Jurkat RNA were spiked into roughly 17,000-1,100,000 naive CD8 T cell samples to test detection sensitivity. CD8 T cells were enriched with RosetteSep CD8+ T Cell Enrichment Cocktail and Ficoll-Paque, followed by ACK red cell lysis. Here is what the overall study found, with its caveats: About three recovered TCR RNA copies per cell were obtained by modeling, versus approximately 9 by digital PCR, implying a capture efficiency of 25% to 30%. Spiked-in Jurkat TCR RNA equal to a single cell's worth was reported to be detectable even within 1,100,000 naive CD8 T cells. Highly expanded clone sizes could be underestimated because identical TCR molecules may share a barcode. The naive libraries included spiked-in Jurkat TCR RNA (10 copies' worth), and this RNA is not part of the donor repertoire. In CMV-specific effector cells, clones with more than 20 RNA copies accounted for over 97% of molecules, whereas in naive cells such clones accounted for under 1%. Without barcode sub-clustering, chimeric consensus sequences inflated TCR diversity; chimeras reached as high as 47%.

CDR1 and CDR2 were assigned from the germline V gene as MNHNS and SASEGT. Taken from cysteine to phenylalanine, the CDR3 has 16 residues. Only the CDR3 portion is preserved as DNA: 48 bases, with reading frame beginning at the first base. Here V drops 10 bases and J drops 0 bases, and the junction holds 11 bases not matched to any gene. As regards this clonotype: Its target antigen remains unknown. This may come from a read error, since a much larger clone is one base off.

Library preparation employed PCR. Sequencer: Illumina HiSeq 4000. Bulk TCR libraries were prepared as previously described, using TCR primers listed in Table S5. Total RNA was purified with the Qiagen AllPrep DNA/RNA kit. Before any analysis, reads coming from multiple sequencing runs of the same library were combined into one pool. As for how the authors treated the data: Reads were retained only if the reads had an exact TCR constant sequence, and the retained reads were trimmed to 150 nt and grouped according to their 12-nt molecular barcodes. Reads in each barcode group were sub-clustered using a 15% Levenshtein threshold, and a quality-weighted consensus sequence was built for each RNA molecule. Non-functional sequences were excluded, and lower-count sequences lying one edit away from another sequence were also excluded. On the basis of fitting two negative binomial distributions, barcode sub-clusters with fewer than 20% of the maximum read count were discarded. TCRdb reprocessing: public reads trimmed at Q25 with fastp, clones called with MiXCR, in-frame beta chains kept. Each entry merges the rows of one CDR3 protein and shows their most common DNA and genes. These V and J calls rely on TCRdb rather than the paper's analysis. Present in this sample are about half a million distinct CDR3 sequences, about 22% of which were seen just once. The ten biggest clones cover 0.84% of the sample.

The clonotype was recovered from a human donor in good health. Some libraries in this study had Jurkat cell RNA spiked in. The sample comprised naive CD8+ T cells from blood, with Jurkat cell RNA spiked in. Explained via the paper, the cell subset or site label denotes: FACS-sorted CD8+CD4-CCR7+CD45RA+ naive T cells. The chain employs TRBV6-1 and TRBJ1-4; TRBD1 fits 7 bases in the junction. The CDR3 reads CATRGGFLATNEKLFF. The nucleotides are TGTGCCACCCGAGGGGGCTTTCTCGCAACTAATGAAAAACTGTTTTTT.